This T cell receptor (beta chain) originates from a study of T-cell reconstitution after alpha-beta-depleted transplantation in children. Per germline, CDR1 SQVTM and CDR2 ANQGSEA. The CDR3 is made up of 13 amino acids. V lost 4 bases and J 4 bases, leaving 14 bases between the germline ends. In its sample, this clonotype was seen many times. Antigen specificity is unknown. Study outcomes and limitations: About two months after transplant, alpha-beta T cells reportedly came from several hundred expanded graft clones. Hyperexpanded clones declined; after one year, newly produced T cells mostly supplied diversity.

For TCRbeta, the library was prepared with unique molecular identifiers. TCRdb fed the PCR reads into MiXCR, producing one record per CDR3 protein. Counted here are 200,000 or so distinct CDR3 sequences, about 6% occurring once; the ten biggest clones make up 4.5%. V is TRBV29-1 and J is TRBJ2-7; possible D gene TRBD1, 7 bases. Sequencing used PBMCs, obtained before TCRalphabeta/CD19-depleted stem cell transplant. The TCR was taken from a girl in the first two years of life with combined immunodeficiency, due to receive a stem cell transplant. CDR3 loop: CSVVSTGTYEQYF. The DNA of the CDR3 is TGCAGCGTTGTCTCGACAGGGACTTACGAGCAGTACTTC.